This T cell receptor (beta chain) was documented in a study of blood T cell repertoires in COVID-19. Overall study context: Some COVID-19 samples were acute and others convalescent; all came from the United States, Italy and Spain. T cells, B-cell-depleted T cells, or PBMCs provided the cDNA or gDNA that served as material.

Authors' methods: How many nucleated cells were present was estimated from reference gene primer amplification. This table comes from immunoSEQ multiplex PCR, and its TCRdb copy is limited to in-frame clones, with some not included. V, J and clone size were drawn from that table, and D and trimming were deduced from the DNA. Among approximately 150,000 clones listed, roughly 79% were seen once. The TCR was taken from a human donor in a cohort sampled during active COVID-19. The material sequenced was peripheral blood.

The CDR3 loop is CASSPLSGTNTGELFF. CDR3 DNA: TGTGCCAGCTCACCCCTTAGCGGGACTAACACCGGGGAGCTGTTTTTT. The chain combines TRBV18 with TRBJ2-2; 8 bases fit TRBD2. The CDR3 length is 16 residues. Trimming cost V 3 bases and J 2 bases; bases outside gene matches: 5. From germline, CDR1 is KGHSH and CDR2 LQKENI.